The text below deals with one TCR beta chain. Its target is not known. Time point: pre-treatment sample, taken before nivolumab and TIL therapy. Patients were adults with stage 4 NSCLC. These data originate in a study of TIL therapy for anti-PD-1-resistant metastatic lung cancer. Study-wide context: Median patient age was approximately 59, ranging 38-75 years. Whole-study findings and limits: After infusion, TIL clonotypes partly replaced peripheral T cells and declined over months.

This was the immunoSEQ v3 assay. The method was immunoSEQ multiplex PCR; TCRdb's version includes in-frame clones alone and lacks a portion of them. The sample includes tens of thousands of clones, approximately 86% of them seen just once. Trimming left V 0 bases short and J 2 bases short, with 9 bases between. The CDR3 sequence is 15 residues long. Germline V gives CDR1 SGDLS, CDR2 YYNGEE. The source of this sequence is a person aged 25 to 79 with non-small cell lung cancer. The input for sequencing was blood, taken at baseline. The chain couples TRBV9 to TRBJ2-1; weak D call: TRBD2 (5 bases). The CDR3: CASSVELAPYNEQFF. CDR3 bases: TGTGCCAGCAGCGTAGAGCTAGCCCCCTACAATGAGCAGTTCTTC.